Listed below are T cell receptor beta chains from one sample, sequenced in a study of blood T cell repertoires in COVID-19. Assay: immunoSEQ multiplex PCR; the TCRdb copy retains only in-frame clones and omits some. The repertoire holds 40,000 to 55,000 clones, with roughly nine tenths as singletons. The specimen sequenced was peripheral blood. The receptors stem from a human donor in a cohort sampled during active COVID-19. Each CDR3 is given with its conserved first and last residue. The D gene is left open where the match is weak. Clone size is given for some rows only: seen once, a few or many times, or a class if the clone is expanded.

V	D	J	size	CDR3
TRBV2	TRBD2	TRBJ2-3	once	CASSAGTSGGWEDTQYF
TRBV4-3	NA	TRBJ1-3	NA	CASSPPPCDF
TRBV15	NA	TRBJ2-3	few	CATSEGVETDTQYF
TRBV4-1	TRBD2	TRBJ2-5	NA	CASSQGLLAGEGRETQYF
TRBV4-3	NA	TRBJ1-5	NA	CASSQDRQGNQPQHF
TRBV7-8	TRBD2	TRBJ2-3	NA	CASRPASGRTDTQYF
TRBV6-2/TRBV6-3	TRBD1	TRBJ1-2	NA	CASSDRGLRGYTF
TRBV7-9	NA	TRBJ1-4	NA	CASSPGGAGRNEKLFF
TRBV7-2	TRBD1	TRBJ2-7	NA	CASSRDRGLYEQYF
TRBV3-1/TRBV3-2	TRBD2	TRBJ2-5	NA	CASSQVGGGARETQYF
TRBV7-6	TRBD2	TRBJ2-1	NA	CASSIRPGTSGSGEQFF
TRBV6-8	TRBD2	TRBJ2-7	NA	CASSSFSGTSGRGNEQYF
TRBV13	TRBD2	TRBJ2-3	NA	CASSPLAGSNTDTQYF
TRBV28	TRBD1	TRBJ1-1	NA	CASSSGQGIGEAFF
TRBV9	TRBD2	TRBJ2-3	NA	CASRPGTSGITDTQYF
TRBV6-2/TRBV6-3	TRBD2	TRBJ2-7	NA	CASSYELAGSYEQYF
TRBV4-1	NA	TRBJ1-1	once	CASSQGDPIPGTEAFF
TRBV30	NA	TRBJ2-7	NA	CAWSVNYFPYEQYF
TRBV7-9	NA	TRBJ2-3	NA	CASSPTSPFTDTQYF
TRBV7-9	TRBD2	TRBJ2-1	NA	CASSLAGTSGGHDNEQFF